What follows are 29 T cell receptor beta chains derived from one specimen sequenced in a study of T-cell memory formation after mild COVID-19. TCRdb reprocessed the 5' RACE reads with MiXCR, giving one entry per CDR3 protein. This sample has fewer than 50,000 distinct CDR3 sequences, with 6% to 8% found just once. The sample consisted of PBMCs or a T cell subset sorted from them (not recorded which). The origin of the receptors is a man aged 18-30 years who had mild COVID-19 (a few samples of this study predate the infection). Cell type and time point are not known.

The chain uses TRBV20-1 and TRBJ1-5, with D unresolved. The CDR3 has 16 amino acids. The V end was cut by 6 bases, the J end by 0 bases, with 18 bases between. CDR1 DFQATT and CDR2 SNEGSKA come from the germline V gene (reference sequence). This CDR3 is CSALRDEAHSNQPQHF. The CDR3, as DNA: TGCAGTGCCCTCCGAGACGAGGCGCATAGCAATCAGCCCCAGCATTTT.

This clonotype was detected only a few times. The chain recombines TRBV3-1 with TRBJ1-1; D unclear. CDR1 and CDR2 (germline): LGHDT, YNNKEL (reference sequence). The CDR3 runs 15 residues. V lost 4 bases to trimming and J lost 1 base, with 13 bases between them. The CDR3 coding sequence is TGTGCCAGCAGCCCGCGTTTAGTCACGAACACTGAAGCTTTCTTT. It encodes CASSPRLVTNTEAFF. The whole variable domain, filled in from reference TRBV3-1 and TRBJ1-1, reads DTAVSQTPKYLVTQMGNDKSIKCEQNLGHDTMYWYKQDSKKFLKIMFSYNNKELIINETVPNRFSPKSPDKAHLNLHINSLELGDSAVYFCASSPRLVTNTEAFFGQGTRLTVV.

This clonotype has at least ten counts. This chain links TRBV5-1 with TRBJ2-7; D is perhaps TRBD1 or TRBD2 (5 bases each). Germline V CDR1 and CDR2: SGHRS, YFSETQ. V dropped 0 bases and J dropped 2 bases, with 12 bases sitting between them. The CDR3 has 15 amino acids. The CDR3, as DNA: TGCGCCAGCAGCTTGGCTTCGGGGCTCGCCTACGAGCAGTACTTC. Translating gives CASSLASGLAYEQYF.

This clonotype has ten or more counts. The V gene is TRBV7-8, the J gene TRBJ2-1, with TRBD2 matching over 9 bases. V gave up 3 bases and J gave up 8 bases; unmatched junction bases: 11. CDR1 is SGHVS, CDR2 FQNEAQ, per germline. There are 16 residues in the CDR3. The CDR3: CASSLLAGGGADEQFF. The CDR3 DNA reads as TGTGCCAGCAGCTTGCTGGCTGGCGGGGGGGCCGATGAGCAGTTCTTC.

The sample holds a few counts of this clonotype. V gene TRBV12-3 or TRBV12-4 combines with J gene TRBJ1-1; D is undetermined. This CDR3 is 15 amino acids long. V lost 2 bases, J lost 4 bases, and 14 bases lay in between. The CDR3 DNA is TGTGCCAGCAGTTTACAGGCAGGCGGGATCACTGAAGCTTTCTTT. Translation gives CASSLQAGGITEAFF.

Written as DNA, the CDR3 is TGTGCCAGCAGCTTAGGGGGCAGCCAAGAGACCCAGTACTTC. Protein product: CASSLGGSQETQYF. This chain connects TRBV7-2 to TRBJ2-5, with D perhaps matching TRBD1 (5 bases). The CDR3 spans 14 residues. V was clipped by 1 base and J by 1 base, with 7 bases between them. CDR1 SGHTA and CDR2 FQGNSA come from the germline V gene.

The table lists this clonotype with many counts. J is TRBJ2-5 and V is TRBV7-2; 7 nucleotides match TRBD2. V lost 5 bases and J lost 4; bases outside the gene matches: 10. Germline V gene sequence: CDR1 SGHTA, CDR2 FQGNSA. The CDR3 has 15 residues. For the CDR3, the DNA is TGTGCCAGCAGCCCGGGGGGAGTATCGGGAGAGACCCAGTACTTC. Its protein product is CASSPGGVSGETQYF.

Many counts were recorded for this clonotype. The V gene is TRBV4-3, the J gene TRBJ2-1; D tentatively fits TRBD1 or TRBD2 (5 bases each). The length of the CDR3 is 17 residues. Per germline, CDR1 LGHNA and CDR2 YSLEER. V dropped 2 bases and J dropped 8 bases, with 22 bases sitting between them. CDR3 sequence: CASSQPPHPGPYDEQFF. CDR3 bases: TGCGCCAGCAGCCAACCCCCCCACCCGGGACCTTATGATGAGCAGTTCTTC.

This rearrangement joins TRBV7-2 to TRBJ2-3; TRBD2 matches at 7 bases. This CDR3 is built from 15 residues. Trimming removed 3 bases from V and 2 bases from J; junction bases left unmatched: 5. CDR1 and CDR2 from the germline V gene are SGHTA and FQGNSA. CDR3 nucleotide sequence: TGTGCCAGCAGCTTCAACGGGGGGACCACAGATACGCAGTATTTT. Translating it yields CASSFNGGTTDTQYF.

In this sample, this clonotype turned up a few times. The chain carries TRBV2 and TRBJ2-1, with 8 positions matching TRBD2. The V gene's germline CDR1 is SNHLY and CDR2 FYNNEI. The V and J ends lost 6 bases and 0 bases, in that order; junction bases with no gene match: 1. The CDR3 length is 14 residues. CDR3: CASRLADSYNEQFF. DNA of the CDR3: TGTGCCAGCAGACTAGCGGACTCCTACAATGAGCAGTTCTTC.

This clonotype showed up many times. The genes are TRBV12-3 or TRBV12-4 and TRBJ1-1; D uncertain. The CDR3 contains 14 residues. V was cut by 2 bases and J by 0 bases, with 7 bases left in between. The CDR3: CASSLSQLNTEAFF. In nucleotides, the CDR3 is TGTGCCAGCAGTTTAAGTCAGTTGAACACTGAAGCTTTCTTT.

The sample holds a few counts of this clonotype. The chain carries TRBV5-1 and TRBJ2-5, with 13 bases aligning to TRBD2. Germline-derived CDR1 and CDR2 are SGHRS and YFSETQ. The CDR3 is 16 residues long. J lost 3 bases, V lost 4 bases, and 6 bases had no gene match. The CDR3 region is CASSRTSGGREETQYF. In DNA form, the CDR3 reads TGCGCCAGCAGCCGGACTAGCGGGGGCAGGGAAGAGACCCAGTACTTC. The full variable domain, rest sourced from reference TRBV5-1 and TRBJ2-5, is KAGVTQTPRYLIKTRGQQVTLSCSPISGHRSVSWYQQTPGQGLQFLFEYFSETQRNKGNFPGRFSGRQFSNSRSEMNVSTLELGDSALYLCASSRTSGGREETQYFGPGTRLLVL.

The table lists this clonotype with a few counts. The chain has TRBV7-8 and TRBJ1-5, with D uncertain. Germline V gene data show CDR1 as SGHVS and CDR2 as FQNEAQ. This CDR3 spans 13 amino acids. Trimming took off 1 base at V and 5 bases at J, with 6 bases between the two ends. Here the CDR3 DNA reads TGTGCCAGCAGCTTAGATCAGCATCAGCCCCAGCATTTT. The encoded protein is CASSLDQHQPQHF. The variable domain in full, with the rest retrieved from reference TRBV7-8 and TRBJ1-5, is GAGVSQSPRYKVAKRGQDVALRCDPISGHVSLFWYQQALGQGPEFLTYFQNEAQLDKSGLPSDRFFAERPEGSVSTLKIQRTQQEDSAVYLCASSLDQHQPQHFGDGTRLSIL.

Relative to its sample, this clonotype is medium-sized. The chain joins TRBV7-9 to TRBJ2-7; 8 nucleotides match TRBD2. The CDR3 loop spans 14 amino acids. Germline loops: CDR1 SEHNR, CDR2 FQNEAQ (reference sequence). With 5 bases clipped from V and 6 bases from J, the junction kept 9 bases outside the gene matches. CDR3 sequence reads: CASSAPAGVGEQYF. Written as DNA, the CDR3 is TGTGCCAGCAGCGCCCCAGCGGGGGTCGGCGAGCAGTACTTC.

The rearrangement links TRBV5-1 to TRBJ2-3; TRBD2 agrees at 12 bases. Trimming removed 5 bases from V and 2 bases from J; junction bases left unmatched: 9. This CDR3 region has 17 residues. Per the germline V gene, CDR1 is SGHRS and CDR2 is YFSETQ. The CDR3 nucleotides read TGCGCCAGCAGTCCCGGGACTAGCGGGTTATCCACAGATACGCAGTATTTT. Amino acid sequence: CASSPGTSGLSTDTQYF.

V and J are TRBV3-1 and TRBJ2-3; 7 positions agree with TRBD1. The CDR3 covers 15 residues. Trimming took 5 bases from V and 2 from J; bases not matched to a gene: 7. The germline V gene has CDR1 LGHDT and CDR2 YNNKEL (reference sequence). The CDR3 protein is CASSTSTGFTDTQYF. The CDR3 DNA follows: TGTGCCAGCAGCACCTCGACAGGGTTCACAGATACGCAGTATTTT.

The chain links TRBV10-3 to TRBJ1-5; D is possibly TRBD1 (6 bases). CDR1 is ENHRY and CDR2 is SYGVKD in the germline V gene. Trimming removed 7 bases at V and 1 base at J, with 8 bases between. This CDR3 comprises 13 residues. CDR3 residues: CAIKGESNQPQHF. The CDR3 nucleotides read TGTGCCATCAAGGGGGAAAGCAATCAGCCCCAGCATTTT.

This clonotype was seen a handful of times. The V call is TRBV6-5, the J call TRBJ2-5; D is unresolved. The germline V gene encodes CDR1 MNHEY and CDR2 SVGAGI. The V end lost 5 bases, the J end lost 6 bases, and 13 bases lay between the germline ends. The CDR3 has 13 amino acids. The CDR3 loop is CASSADRQQTQYF. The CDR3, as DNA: TGTGCCAGCAGTGCAGACCGTCAGCAGACCCAGTACTTC.

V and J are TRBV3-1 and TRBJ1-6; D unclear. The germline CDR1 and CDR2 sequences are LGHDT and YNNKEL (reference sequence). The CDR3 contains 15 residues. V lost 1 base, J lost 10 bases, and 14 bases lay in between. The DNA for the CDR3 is TGTGCCAGCAGCCAAGCTGGCCGGAGTGGCTCACCCCTCCACTTT. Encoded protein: CASSQAGRSGSPLHF.

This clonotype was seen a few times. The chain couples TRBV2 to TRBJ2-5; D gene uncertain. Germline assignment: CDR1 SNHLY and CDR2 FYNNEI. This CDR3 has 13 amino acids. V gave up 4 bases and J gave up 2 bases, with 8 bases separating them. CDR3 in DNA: TGTGCCAGCAGTGTCCAGTGGCAAGAGACCCAGTACTTC. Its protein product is CASSVQWQETQYF.

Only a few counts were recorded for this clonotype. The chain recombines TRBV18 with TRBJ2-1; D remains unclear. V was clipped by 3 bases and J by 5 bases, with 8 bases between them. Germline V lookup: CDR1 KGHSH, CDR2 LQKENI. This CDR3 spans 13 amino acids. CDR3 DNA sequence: TGTGCCAGCTCACCCACACAGAACAATGAGCAGTTCTTC. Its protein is CASSPTQNNEQFF.

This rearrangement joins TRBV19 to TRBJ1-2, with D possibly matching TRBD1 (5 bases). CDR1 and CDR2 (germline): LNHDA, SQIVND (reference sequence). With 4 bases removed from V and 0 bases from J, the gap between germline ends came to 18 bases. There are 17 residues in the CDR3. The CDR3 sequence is CASSSQGFPPSNYGYTF. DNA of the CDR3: TGTGCCAGTAGTAGTCAGGGTTTCCCACCCTCTAACTATGGCTACACCTTC.

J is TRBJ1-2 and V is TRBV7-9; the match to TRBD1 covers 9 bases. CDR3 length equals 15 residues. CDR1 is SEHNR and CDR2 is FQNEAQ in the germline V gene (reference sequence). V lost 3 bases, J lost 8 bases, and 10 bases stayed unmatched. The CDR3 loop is CASSFWTGAGQGYTF. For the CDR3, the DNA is TGTGCCAGCAGCTTCTGGACAGGGGCTGGGCAAGGCTACACCTTC. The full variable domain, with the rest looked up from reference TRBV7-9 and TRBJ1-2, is DTGVSQNPRHKITKRGQNVTFRCDPISEHNRLYWYRQTLGQGPEFLTYFQNEAQLEKSRLLSDRFSAERPKGSFSTLEIQRTEQGDSAMYLCASSFWTGAGQGYTFGSGTRLTVV.

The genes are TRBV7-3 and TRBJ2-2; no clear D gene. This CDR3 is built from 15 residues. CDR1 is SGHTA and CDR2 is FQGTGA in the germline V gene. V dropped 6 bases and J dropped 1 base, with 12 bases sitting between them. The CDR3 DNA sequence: TGTGCCAGCAGTCCTTATGACGGGAACACCGGGGAGCTGTTTTTT. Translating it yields CASSPYDGNTGELFF. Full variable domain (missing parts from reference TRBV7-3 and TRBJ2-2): GAGVSQTPSNKVTEKGKYVELRCDPISGHTALYWYRQSLGQGPEFLIYFQGTGAADDSGLPNDRFFAVRPEGSVSTLKIQRTERGDSAVYLCASSPYDGNTGELFFGEGSRLTVL.

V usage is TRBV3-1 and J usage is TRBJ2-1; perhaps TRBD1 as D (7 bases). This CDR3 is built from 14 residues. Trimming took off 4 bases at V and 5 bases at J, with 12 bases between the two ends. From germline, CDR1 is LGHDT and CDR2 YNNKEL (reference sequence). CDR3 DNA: TGTGCCAGCAGCCGCGGGACAGAGCACAATGAGCAGTTCTTC. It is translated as CASSRGTEHNEQFF.

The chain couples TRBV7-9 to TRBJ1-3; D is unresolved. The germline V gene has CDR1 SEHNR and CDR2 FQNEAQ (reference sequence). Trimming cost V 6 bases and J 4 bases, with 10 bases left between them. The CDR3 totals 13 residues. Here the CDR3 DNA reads TGTGCCAGCAGTCTAAACGCCGGAAACACCATATATTTT. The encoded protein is CASSLNAGNTIYF.

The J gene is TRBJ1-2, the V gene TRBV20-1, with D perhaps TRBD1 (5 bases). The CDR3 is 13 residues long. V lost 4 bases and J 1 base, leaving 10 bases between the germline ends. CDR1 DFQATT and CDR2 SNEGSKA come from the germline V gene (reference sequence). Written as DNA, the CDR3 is TGCAGTGCTATCCCGGGGGGTAACTATGGCTACACCTTC. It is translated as CSAIPGGNYGYTF.

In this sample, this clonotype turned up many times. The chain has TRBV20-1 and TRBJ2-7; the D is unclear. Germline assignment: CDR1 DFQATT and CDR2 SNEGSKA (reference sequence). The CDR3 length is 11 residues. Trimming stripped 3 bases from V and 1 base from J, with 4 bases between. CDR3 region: CSASGSYEQYF. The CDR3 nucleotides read TGCAGTGCTAGTGGTTCCTACGAGCAGTACTTC.

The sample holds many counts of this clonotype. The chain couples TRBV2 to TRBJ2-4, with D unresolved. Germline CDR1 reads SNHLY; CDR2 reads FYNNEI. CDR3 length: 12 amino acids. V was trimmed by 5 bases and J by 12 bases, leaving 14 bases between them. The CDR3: CASSSPNQDQYF. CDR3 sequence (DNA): TGTGCCAGCAGTTCTCCCAACCAGGATCAGTACTTC.